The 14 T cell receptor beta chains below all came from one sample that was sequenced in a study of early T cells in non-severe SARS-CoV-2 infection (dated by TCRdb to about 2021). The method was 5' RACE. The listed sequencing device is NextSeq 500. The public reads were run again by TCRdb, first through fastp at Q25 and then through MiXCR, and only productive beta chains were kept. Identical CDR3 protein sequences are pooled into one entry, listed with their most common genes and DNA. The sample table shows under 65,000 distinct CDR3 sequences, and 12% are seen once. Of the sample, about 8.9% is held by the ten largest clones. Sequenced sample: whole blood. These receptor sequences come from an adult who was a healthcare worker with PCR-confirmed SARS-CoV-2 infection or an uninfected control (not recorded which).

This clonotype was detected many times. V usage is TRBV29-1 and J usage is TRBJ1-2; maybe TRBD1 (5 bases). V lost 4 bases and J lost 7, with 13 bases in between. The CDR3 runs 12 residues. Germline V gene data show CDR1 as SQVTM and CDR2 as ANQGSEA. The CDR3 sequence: CSVAGPTGGYTF. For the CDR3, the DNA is TGCAGCGTTGCGGGACCAACCGGTGGCTACACCTTC.

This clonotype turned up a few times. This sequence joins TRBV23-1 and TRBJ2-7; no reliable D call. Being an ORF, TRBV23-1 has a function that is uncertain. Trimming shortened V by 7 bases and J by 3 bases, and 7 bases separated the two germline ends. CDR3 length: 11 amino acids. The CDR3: CASTEDYEQYF. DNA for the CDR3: TGCGCCAGCACCGAGGACTACGAGCAGTACTTC.

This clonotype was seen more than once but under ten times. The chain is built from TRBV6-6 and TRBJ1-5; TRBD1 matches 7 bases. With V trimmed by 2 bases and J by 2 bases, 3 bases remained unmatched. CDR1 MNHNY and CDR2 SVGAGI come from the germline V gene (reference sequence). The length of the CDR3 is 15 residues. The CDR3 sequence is CASSYAGGGNQPQHF. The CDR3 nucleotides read TGTGCCAGCAGTTACGCAGGGGGGGGCAATCAGCCCCAGCATTTT.

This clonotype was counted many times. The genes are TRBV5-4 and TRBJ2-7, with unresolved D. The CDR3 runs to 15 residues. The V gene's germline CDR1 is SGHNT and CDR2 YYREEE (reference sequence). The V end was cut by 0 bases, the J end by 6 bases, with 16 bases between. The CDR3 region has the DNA TGTGCCAGCAGCTTGGAGAGAGGCGATCCCTCCGAGCAGTACTTC. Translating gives CASSLERGDPSEQYF.

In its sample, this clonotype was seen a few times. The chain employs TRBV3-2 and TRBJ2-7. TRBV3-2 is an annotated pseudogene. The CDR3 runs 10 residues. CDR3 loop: CASPFYEQYF. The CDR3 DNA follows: TGTGCCAGCCCCTTCTACGAGCAGTACTTC.

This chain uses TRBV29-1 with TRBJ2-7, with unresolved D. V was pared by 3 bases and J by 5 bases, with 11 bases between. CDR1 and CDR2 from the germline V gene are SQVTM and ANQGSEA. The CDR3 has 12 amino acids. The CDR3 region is CSVEGSSDEQYF. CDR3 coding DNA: TGCAGCGTTGAGGGTAGCAGCGACGAGCAGTACTTC.

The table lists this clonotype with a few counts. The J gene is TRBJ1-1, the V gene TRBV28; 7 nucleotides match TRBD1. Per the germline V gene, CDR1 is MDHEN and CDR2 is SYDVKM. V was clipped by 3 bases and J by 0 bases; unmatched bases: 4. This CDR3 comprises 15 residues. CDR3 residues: CASSFPGTVNTEAFF. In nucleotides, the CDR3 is TGTGCCAGCAGTTTCCCCGGGACAGTGAACACTGAAGCTTTCTTT.

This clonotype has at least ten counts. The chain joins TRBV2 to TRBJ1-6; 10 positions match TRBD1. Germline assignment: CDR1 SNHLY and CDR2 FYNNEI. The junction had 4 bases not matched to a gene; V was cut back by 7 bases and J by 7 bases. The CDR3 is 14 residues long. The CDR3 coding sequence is TGTGCCAGCACTCGGACAGGGGGAAATTCACCCCTCCACTTT. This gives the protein CASTRTGGNSPLHF.

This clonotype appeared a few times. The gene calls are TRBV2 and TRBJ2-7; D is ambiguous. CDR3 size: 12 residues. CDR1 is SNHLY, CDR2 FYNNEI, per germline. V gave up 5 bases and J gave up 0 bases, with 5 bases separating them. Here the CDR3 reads CASSMSSYEQYF. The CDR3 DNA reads TGTGCCAGCAGTATGAGCTCCTACGAGCAGTACTTC. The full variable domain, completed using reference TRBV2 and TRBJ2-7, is EPEVTQTPSHQVTQMGQEVILRCVPISNHLYFYWYRQILGQKVEFLVSFYNNEISEKSEIFDDQFSVERPDGSNFTLKIRSTKLEDSAMYFCASSMSSYEQYFGPGTRLTVT.

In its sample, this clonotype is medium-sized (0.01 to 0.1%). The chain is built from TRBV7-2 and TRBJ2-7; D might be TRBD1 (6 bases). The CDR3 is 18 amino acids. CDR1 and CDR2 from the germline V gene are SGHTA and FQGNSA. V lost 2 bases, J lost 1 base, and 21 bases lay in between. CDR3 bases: TGTGCCAGCAGCTTAAAATTCGCAGGGGCTAGCTCTTCCTACGAGCAGTACTTC. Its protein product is CASSLKFAGASSSYEQYF.

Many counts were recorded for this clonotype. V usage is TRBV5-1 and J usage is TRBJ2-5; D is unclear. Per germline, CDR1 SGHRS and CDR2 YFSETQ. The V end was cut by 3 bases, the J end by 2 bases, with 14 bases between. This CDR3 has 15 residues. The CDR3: CASSWTRTVQETQYF. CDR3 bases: TGCGCCAGCAGCTGGACCCGGACGGTACAAGAGACCCAGTACTTC.

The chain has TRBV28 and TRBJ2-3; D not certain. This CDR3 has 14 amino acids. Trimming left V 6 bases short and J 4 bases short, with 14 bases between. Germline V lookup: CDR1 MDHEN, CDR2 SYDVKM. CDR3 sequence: CASSPNPWADTQYF. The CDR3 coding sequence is TGTGCCAGCAGCCCCAACCCGTGGGCAGATACGCAGTATTTT.

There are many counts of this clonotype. The CDR3 sequence is CASSWRGATEAFF. The DNA of the CDR3 is TGTGCCAGCAGTTGGAGGGGGGCCACTGAAGCTTTCTTT. The chain joins TRBV28 to TRBJ1-1; D possibly corresponds to TRBD1 (6 bases). This CDR3 spans 13 amino acids. Germline lookup yields CDR1 MDHEN and CDR2 SYDVKM. Trimming removed 4 bases at V and 4 bases at J, with 10 bases between.

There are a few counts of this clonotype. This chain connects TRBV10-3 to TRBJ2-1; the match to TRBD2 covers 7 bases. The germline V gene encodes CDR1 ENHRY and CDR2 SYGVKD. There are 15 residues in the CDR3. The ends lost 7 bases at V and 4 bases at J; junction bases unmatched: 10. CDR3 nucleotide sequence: TGTGCCATCAAATTTTCGGCGGGGGAGTACAATGAGCAGTTCTTC. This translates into CAIKFSAGEYNEQFF.